The rows below give T cell receptor beta chains drawn from one sample of a study of shared clonotypes between healthy human individuals. Assay: immunoSEQ multiplex PCR; the TCRdb copy retains only in-frame clones and omits some. Of a few million clones in the sample, approximately 90% were seen once. The sequenced material came from naive CD4+ T cells sorted from blood. The origin of the receptors is a man younger than 35 in good health. Each CDR3 is given with its conserved first and last residue. The D gene is left open where the match is weak. Only some rows state a clone size, as once, few, many or a class for expanded clones.

CDR3 protein | CDR3 DNA | D gene | V gene | clone size | J gene
CASSLKPMNPSGGFGTDTQYF | TGTGCCAGCAGCTTAAAGCCCATGAACCCTAGCGGGGGATTCGGCACAGATACGCAGTATTTT | TRBD2 | TRBV7-3 | once | TRBJ2-3
CASSAFGTGPYEQYF | TGTGCCAGCAGTGCCTTTGGGACAGGGCCCTACGAGCAGTACTTC | TRBD1 | TRBV6-1 | once | TRBJ2-7
CASSQVAVLPYEQYF | TGCGCCAGCAGCCAAGTGGCCGTTCTTCCCTACGAGCAGTACTTC | - | TRBV4-1 | - | TRBJ2-7
CASSLVGRGYNEQFF | TGTGCCAGCAGCTTAGTCGGGAGGGGATACAATGAGCAGTTCTTC | TRBD2 | TRBV11-2 | - | TRBJ2-1
CASRGDSNYEQYF | TGTGCCAGCAGAGGGGACAGCAACTACGAGCAGTACTTC | TRBD1 | TRBV28 | - | TRBJ2-7
CASSLGNPGGENTEAFF | TGCGCCAGCAGCTTGGGGAACCCAGGGGGCGAGAACACTGAAGCTTTCTTT | TRBD1 | TRBV5-1 | - | TRBJ1-1
CAISGWFSSDETQYF | TGTGCCATCAGTGGTTGGTTTTCTTCGGACGAGACCCAGTACTTC | - | TRBV10-3 | - | TRBJ2-5
CASSLGFREGQPQHF | TGTGCCAGCAGCTTAGGTTTCAGGGAGGGTCAGCCCCAGCATTTT | - | TRBV7-2 | - | TRBJ1-5
CASTTRRGAVGQYF | TGTGCCAGCACCACCCGGCGGGGGGCTGTGGGGCAGTACTTC | TRBD2 | TRBV6-5 | - | TRBJ2-5
CAWGTGANTEAFF | TGTGCCTGGGGGACAGGGGCGAACACTGAAGCTTTCTTT | TRBD1 | TRBV30 | - | TRBJ1-1
CASSSLAGTILNTGELFF | TGCGCCAGCAGCTCTTTAGCGGGCACTATCCTGAACACCGGGGAGCTGTTTTTT | TRBD2 | TRBV5-1 | - | TRBJ2-2
CASITGAGPETQYF | TGTGCCAGCATCACCGGGGCAGGTCCAGAGACCCAGTACTTC | - | TRBV6-1 | - | TRBJ2-5
CASSETVWGTGVKGYTF | TGTGCCAGCAGTGAAACTGTCTGGGGGACAGGTGTTAAGGGCTACACCTTC | TRBD1 | TRBV6-1 | - | TRBJ1-2
CASSMRQLSYGYTF | TGTGCCAGTAGTATGCGGCAGTTATCCTATGGCTACACCTTC | - | TRBV19 | - | TRBJ1-2
CASSGSFGSGRSYNEQFF | TGTGCCAGCAGTGGTTCCTTTGGAAGCGGACGCTCCTACAATGAGCAGTTCTTC | - | TRBV25-1 | - | TRBJ2-1
CASSLWATNEAFF | TGCGCCAGCAGCTTGTGGGCCACAAATGAAGCTTTCTTT | - | TRBV5-1 | - | TRBJ1-1
CASSLDTPEQGGYTF | TGTGCCAGCAGCTTAGACACCCCCGAGCAAGGTGGCTACACCTTC | - | TRBV7-9 | - | TRBJ1-2
CASSWDSFTGELFF | TGTGCCAGTAGTTGGGACTCTTTCACCGGGGAGCTGTTTTTT | - | TRBV19 | - | TRBJ2-2
CAWSVLGALNTEAFF | TGTGCCTGGAGTGTTTTGGGGGCTTTGAACACTGAAGCTTTCTTT | - | TRBV30 | - | TRBJ1-1
CASSLALAGVETQYF | TGTGCCAGCAGCTTGGCACTAGCGGGAGTAGAGACCCAGTACTTC | TRBD2 | TRBV5-6 | once | TRBJ2-5
CASANWQNTGELFF | TGTGCCAGCGCCAACTGGCAGAACACCGGGGAGCTGTTTTTT | - | TRBV25-1 | - | TRBJ2-2
CAWLPLGRNTEAFF | TGTGCCTGGCTGCCTCTGGGGCGGAACACTGAAGCTTTCTTT | - | TRBV30 | few | TRBJ1-1